Each of the 16 T cell receptor beta chains below was sequenced from the same sample in a study of T cell repertoires in cytomegalovirus infection. Each CDR3 protein gets one entry after TCRdb re-called the reads with MiXCR. Among approximately 160,000 distinct CDR3 sequences listed, roughly a sixth were seen once. Sequenced sample: CD8+ T cells from PBMCs. The origin of the receptors is a human donor in good health (CMV status not recorded). Some clones in this sample may be carry-over from other donors' samples.

This clonotype was seen only a few times. The chain carries TRBV7-9 and TRBJ1-5; possible D gene TRBD1, 6 bases. This CDR3 has 14 residues. From germline, CDR1 is SEHNR and CDR2 FQNEAQ (reference sequence). The germline V and J ends were trimmed by 11 bases and 1 base, with 15 bases remaining between them. CDR3 sequence (DNA): TGTGCCGTAGCTTCCGGGGGCAGCAATCAGCCCCAGCATTTT. Encoded protein: CAVASGGSNQPQHF. Drawing the rest from reference TRBV7-9 and TRBJ1-5, the complete variable domain is DTGVSQNPRHKITKRGQNVTFRCDPISEHNRLYWYRQTLGQGPEFLTYFQNEAQLEKSRLLSDRFSAERPKGSFSTLEIQRTEQGDSAMYLCAVASGGSNQPQHFGDGTRLSIL.

This clonotype was observed a few times. V and J are TRBV12-3 or TRBV12-4 and TRBJ1-5; TRBD1 agrees at 7 bases. Trimming at V came to 4 bases and at J to 6 bases, leaving 9 bases not matched to a gene. This CDR3 comprises 15 residues. The CDR3 DNA reads TGTGCCAGCAGTTCCCACAGGGGAACTGGTCAGCCCCAGCATTTT. This gives the protein CASSSHRGTGQPQHF.

This clonotype was picked up a small number of times. The chain links TRBV7-6 to TRBJ2-7, with TRBD2 matching over 10 bases. V lost 5 bases to trimming and J lost 6 bases; unmatched junction nucleotides: 10. This CDR3 is built from 15 residues. Germline assignment: CDR1 SGHVS and CDR2 FNYEAQ. CDR3 sequence: CASSPRSGGVSEQYF. The CDR3 DNA follows: TGTGCCAGCAGCCCGCGGAGCGGGGGGGTTAGCGAGCAGTACTTC.

This clonotype was picked up many times. The genes are TRBV7-8 and TRBJ2-1, with 10 bases aligning to TRBD2. The CDR3 has 15 residues. With 6 bases clipped from V and 8 bases from J, the junction kept 10 bases outside the gene matches. From germline, CDR1 is SGHVS and CDR2 FQNEAQ. The CDR3 loop is CASSTGTSVLDEQFF. CDR3 coding DNA: TGTGCCAGCAGTACCGGGACTAGCGTCTTGGATGAGCAGTTCTTC.

This clonotype was recorded a few times. This sequence joins TRBV25-1 and TRBJ1-4; unclear D gene. Trimming left V 6 bases short and J 10 bases short, with 18 bases between. The germline V gene has CDR1 MGHDK and CDR2 SYGVNS. This CDR3 spans 14 amino acids. The chain's CDR3 is CASRRTPGDGKLFF. As DNA, the CDR3 is TGTGCCAGCAGACGAACACCCGGTGACGGAAAACTGTTTTTT.

This clonotype was counted between two and nine times. V gene TRBV7-6 combines with J gene TRBJ2-5; D is tentatively TRBD1 or TRBD2 (5 bases each). The germline V and J ends were trimmed by 0 bases and 5 bases, with 13 bases remaining between them. The length of the CDR3 is 15 residues. Germline CDR1 is SGHVS and CDR2 is FNYEAQ. The CDR3 DNA sequence: TGTGCCAGCAGCTTAGCGATCGGGGCGGAGGAGACCCAGTACTTC. Protein sequence: CASSLAIGAEETQYF.

The V call is TRBV11-2, the J call TRBJ2-1; TRBD2 is a possible D gene (5 bases). V gave up 7 bases and J gave up 4 bases, with 11 bases separating them. The CDR3 contains 13 residues. Per the germline V gene, CDR1 is SGHAT and CDR2 is FQNNGV. The chain's CDR3 is CASKGDGYNEQFF. In nucleotides, the CDR3 is TGTGCCAGCAAGGGAGACGGTTACAATGAGCAGTTCTTC. The full variable domain, its missing parts supplied by reference TRBV11-2 and TRBJ2-1, is EAGVAQSPRYKIIEKRQSVAFWCNPISGHATLYWYQQILGQGPKLLIQFQNNGVVDDSQLPKDRFSAERLKGVDSTLKIQPAKLEDSAVYLCASKGDGYNEQFFGPGTRLTVL.

This clonotype turned up a few times. The V call is TRBV20-1, the J call TRBJ1-1, with 7 bases that match TRBD1. This CDR3 contains 12 residues. The ends lost 6 bases at V and 3 bases at J; junction bases unmatched: 4. CDR1 and CDR2 from the germline V gene are DFQATT and SNEGSKA (reference sequence). The CDR3 reads CSAARGDTEAFF. CDR3 sequence (DNA): TGCAGTGCAGCCAGGGGGGACACTGAAGCTTTCTTT.

In this sample, this clonotype turned up many times. V and J are TRBV28 and TRBJ1-5, with 10 bases lining up with TRBD1. With 2 bases clipped from V and 5 bases from J, the junction kept 3 bases outside the gene matches. The CDR3 loop spans 15 amino acids. CDR1 and CDR2 (germline): MDHEN, SYDVKM. Here the CDR3 reads CASSLRGQGYQPQHF. The CDR3 DNA follows: TGTGCCAGCAGTTTAAGGGGACAGGGGTATCAGCCCCAGCATTTT.

The chain recombines TRBV7-8 with TRBJ1-1; perhaps TRBD1 as D (5 bases). Trimming shortened V by 2 bases and J by 3 bases, and 10 bases separated the two germline ends. The CDR3 covers 14 residues. CDR1 and CDR2 (germline): SGHVS, FQNEAQ. For the CDR3, the DNA is TGTGCCAGCAGCTTACAGGGTCCGTACACTGAAGCTTTCTTT. It specifies CASSLQGPYTEAFF.

This clonotype was recorded a few times. The gene calls are TRBV12-5 and TRBJ1-1; tentative D call: TRBD1 (6 bases). The CDR3 has 18 residues. V shed 0 bases and J shed 2 bases, with 19 bases lying between them. CDR1 and CDR2 from the germline V gene are LGHNT and FRNRAP. The CDR3 is CASGLVITGGAFNTEAFF. The CDR3 DNA sequence: TGTGCTAGTGGTTTGGTAATTACTGGGGGCGCGTTCAACACTGAAGCTTTCTTT.

The chain employs TRBV27 and TRBJ2-1; TRBD1 or TRBD2 may be the D gene (6 bases each). V was pared by 1 base and J by 8 bases, with 18 bases between. The CDR3 contains 16 residues. Germline CDR1 and CDR2: MNHEY and SMNVEV (reference sequence). CDR3 nucleotides: TGTGCCAGCAGTTTATACCGGGGGCGCGGTGCGGATGAGCAGTTCTTC. It translates to CASSLYRGRGADEQFF.

In its sample, this clonotype was seen a few times. The chain employs TRBV7-9 and TRBJ2-7; D remains ambiguous. The CDR3 spans 12 residues. Trimming took off 5 bases at V and 7 bases at J, with 12 bases between the two ends. The germline CDR1 and CDR2 sequences are SEHNR and FQNEAQ (reference sequence). This CDR3 is CASSRAGSEQYF. The CDR3 DNA reads as TGTGCCAGCAGCCGGGCCGGCTCGGAGCAGTACTTC.

In this sample, this clonotype turned up a few times. The chain has TRBV7-9 and TRBJ2-7, with TRBD1 matching 7 bases. V lost 5 bases and J lost 3; bases outside the gene matches: 7. The CDR3 is 14 residues long. Germline V gene sequence: CDR1 SEHNR, CDR2 FQNEAQ (reference sequence). CDR3 in amino acids: CASSAWDSSYEQYF. DNA for the CDR3: TGTGCCAGCAGCGCCTGGGACAGTAGCTACGAGCAGTACTTC.

This clonotype was found a few times. This rearrangement joins TRBV25-1 to TRBJ2-2; D ambiguous. Germline loops: CDR1 MGHDK, CDR2 SYGVNS. V was clipped by 1 base and J by 2 bases, with 8 bases between them. The CDR3 is made up of 15 amino acids. CDR3 nucleotides: TGTGCCAGCAGTGAATTAGGAGCTAACACCGGGGAGCTGTTTTTT. The encoded protein is CASSELGANTGELFF.

The chain joins TRBV15 to TRBJ1-2, with 7 nucleotides matching TRBD1. The trim removed 1 base at V and 5 bases at J, leaving 7 bases unmatched. This CDR3 region has 15 residues. Looked up from germline, CDR1 is LNHNV and CDR2 is YYDKDF (reference sequence). The CDR3 DNA reads TGTGCCACCAGCAGAGTGGAGGGGGCTGTGTATGGCTACACCTTC. This codes for CATSRVEGAVYGYTF.